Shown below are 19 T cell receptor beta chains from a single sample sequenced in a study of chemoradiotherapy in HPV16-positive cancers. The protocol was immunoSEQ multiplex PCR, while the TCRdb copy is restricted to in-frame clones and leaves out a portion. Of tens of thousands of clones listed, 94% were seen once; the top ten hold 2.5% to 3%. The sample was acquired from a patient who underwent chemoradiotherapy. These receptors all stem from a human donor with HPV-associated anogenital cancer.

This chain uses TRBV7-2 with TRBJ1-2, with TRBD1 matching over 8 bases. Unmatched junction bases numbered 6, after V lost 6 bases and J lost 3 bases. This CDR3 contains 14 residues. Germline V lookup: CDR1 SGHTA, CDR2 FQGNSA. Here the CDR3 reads CASRGGTGDYGYTF. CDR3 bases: TGTGCCAGCAGGGGTGGGACAGGAGACTATGGCTACACCTTC.

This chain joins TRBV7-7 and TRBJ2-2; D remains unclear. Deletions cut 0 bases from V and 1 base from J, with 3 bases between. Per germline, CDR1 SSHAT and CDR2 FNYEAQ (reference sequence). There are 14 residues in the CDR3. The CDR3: CASSLAWNTGELFF. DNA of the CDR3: TGTGCCAGCAGCTTAGCGTGGAACACCGGGGAGCTGTTTTTT. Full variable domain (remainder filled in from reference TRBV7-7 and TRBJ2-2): GAGVSQSPRYKVTKRGQDVTLRCDPISSHATLYWYQQALGQGPEFLTYFNYEAQPDKSGLPSDRFSAERPEGSISTLTIQRTEQRDSAMYRCASSLAWNTGELFFGEGSRLTVL.

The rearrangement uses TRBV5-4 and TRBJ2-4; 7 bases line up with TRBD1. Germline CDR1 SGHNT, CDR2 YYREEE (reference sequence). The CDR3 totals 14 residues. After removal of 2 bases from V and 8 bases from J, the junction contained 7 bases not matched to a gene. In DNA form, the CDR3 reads TGTGCCAGCAGCTTACGACAGGGTCTAGACATTCAGTACTTC. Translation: CASSLRQGLDIQYF.

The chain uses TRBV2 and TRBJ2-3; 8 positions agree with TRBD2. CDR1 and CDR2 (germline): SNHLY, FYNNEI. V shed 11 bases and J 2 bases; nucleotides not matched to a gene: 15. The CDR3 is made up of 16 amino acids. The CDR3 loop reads CALRGEPGTYTDTQYF. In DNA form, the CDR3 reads TGTGCCTTGCGGGGGGAACCAGGAACTTACACAGATACGCAGTATTTT.

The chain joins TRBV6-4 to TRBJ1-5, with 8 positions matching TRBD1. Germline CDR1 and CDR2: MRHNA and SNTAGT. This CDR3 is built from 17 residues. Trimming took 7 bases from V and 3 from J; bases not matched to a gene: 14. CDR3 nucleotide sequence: TGTGCCAGCATCTCTGGGACAGGAAAACATAACAATCAGCCCCAGCATTTT. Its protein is CASISGTGKHNNQPQHF.

As DNA, the CDR3 is TGCGCCAGCCCCCGGGACTCGCAGTACTTC. As protein: CASPRDSQYF. The V gene is TRBV5-1, the J gene TRBJ2-5, with a tentative D call TRBD2 (6 bases). The CDR3 is 10 amino acids. Trimming took off 7 bases at V and 11 bases at J, with 12 bases between the two ends. The germline V gene encodes CDR1 SGHRS and CDR2 YFSETQ.

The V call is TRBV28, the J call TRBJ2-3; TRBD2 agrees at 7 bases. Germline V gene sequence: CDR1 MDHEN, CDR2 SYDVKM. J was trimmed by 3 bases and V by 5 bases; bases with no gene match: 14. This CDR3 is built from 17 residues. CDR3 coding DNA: TGTGCCAGCAGTCCCATAAGGGACTACCTCAGAACAGATACGCAGTATTTT. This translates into CASSPIRDYLRTDTQYF.

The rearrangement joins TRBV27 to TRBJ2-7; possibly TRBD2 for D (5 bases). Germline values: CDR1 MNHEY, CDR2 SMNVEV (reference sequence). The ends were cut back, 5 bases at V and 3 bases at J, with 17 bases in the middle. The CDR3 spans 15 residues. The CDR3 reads CASSPRGPWDYEQYF. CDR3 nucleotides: TGTGCCAGCAGTCCTCGGGGTCCGTGGGACTACGAGCAGTACTTC.

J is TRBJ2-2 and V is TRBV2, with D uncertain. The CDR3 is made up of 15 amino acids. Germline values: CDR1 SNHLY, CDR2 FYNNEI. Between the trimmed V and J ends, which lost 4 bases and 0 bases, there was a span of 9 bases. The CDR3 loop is CASSVYPPNTGELFF. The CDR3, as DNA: TGTGCCAGCAGTGTTTATCCGCCGAACACCGGGGAGCTGTTTTTT.

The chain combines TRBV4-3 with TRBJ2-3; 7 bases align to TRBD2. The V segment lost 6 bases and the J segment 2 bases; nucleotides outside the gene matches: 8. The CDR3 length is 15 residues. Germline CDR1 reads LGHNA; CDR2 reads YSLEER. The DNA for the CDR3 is TGCGCCAGCAGACCCAGCGGGGTCTACACAGATACGCAGTATTTT. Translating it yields CASRPSGVYTDTQYF.

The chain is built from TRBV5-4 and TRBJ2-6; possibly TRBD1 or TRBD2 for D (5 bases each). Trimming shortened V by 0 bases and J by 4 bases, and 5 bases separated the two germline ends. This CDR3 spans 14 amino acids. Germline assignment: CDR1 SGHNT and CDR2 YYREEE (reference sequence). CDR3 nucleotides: TGTGCCAGCAGCTTGGGGGACGGGGCCAACGTCCTGACTTTC. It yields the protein CASSLGDGANVLTF.

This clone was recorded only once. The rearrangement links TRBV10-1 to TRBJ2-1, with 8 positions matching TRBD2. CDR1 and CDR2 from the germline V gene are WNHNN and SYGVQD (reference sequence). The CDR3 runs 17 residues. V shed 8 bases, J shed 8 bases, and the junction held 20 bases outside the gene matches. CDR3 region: CASRGLSGSGGGDEQFF. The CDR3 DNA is TGCGCCAGCCGAGGACTATCAGGGAGCGGGGGTGGCGATGAGCAGTTCTTC.

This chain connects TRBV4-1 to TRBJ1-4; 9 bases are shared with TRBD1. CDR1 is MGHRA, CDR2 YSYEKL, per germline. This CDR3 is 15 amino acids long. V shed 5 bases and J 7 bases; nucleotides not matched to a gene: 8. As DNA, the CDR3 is TGCGCCAGCAGCTACCAACAGGGGGCAGGTGAAAAACTGTTTTTT. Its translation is CASSYQQGAGEKLFF.

For the CDR3, the DNA is TGTGCCAGCAGTGCCTCGACAGGGGAGGTTTCACCCCTCCACTTT. The encoded protein is CASSASTGEVSPLHF. The rearrangement joins TRBV6-1 to TRBJ1-6; 8 positions match TRBD1. The CDR3 extends over 15 amino acids. In germline, CDR1 is MNHNS, CDR2 SASEGT. The V gene end was trimmed by 4 bases and the J gene end by 9 bases; junction bases not matched to a gene: 8.

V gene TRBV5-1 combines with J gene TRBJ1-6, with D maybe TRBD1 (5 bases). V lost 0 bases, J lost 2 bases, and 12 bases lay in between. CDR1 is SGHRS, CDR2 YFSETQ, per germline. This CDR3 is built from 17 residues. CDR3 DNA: TGCGCCAGCAGCTTGGCCCCAGGGTCGACCTATAATTCACCCCTCCACTTT. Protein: CASSLAPGSTYNSPLHF.

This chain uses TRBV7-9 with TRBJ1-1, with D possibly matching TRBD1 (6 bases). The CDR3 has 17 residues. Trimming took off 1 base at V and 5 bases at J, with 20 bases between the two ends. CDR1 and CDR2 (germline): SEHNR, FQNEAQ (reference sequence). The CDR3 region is CASSLVGGQGAGTEAFF. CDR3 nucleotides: TGTGCCAGCAGCTTAGTCGGGGGGCAGGGAGCGGGAACTGAAGCTTTCTTT.

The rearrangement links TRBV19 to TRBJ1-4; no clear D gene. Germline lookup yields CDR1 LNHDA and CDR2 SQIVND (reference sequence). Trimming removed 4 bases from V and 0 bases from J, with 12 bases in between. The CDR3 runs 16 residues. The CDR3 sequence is CASSTMRVATNEKLFF. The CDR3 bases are TGTGCCAGTAGTACCATGAGAGTTGCAACTAATGAAAAACTGTTTTTT.

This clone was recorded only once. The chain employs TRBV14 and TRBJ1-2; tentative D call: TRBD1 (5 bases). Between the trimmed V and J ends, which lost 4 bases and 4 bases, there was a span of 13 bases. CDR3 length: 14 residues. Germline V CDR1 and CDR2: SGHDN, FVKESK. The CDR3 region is CASSRRDGFYGYTF. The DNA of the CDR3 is TGTGCCAGCAGCCGCCGGGACGGGTTCTATGGCTACACCTTC. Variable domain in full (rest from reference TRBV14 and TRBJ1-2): EAGVTQFPSHSVIEKGQTVTLRCDPISGHDNLYWYRRVMGKEIKFLLHFVKESKQDESGMPNNRFLAERTGGTYSTLKVQPAELEDSGVYFCASSRRDGFYGYTFGSGTRLTVV.

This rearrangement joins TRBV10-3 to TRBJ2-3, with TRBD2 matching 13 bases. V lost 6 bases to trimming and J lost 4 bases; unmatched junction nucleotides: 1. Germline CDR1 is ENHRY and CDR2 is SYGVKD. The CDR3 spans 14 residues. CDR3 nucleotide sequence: TGTGCCATCAGCGGACTAGCGGGAGCAGATACGCAGTATTTT. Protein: CAISGLAGADTQYF.